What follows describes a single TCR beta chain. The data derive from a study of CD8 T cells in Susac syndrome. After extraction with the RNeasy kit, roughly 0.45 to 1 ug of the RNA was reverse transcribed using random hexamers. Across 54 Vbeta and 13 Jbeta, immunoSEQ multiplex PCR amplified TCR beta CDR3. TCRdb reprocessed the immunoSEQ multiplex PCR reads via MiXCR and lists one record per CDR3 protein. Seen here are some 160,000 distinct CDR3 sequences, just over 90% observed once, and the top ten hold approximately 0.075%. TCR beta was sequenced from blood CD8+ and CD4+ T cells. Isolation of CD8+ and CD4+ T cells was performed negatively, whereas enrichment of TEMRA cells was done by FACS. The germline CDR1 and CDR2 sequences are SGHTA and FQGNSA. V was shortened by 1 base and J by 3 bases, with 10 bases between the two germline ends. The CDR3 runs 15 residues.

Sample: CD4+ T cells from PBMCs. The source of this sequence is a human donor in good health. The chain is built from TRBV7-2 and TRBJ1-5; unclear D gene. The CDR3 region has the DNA TGTGCCAGCAGCTTAGAGGTCGGTTTCAATCAGCCCCAGCATTTT. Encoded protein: CASSLEVGFNQPQHF.